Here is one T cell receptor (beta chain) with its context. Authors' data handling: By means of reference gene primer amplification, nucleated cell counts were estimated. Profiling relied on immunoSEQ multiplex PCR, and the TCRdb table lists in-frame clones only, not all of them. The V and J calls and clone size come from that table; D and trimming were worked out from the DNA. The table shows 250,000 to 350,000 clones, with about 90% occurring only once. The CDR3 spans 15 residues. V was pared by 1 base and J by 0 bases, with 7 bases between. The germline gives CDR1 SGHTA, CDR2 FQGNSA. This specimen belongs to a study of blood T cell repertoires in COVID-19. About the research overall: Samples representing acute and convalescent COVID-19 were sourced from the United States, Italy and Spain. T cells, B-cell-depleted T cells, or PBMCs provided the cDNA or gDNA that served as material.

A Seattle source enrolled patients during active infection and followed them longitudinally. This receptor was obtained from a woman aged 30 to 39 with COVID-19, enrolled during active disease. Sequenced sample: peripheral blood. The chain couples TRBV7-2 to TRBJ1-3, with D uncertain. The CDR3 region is CASSLGTGSGNTIYF. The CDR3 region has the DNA TGTGCCAGCAGCTTAGGAACTGGCTCTGGAAACACCATATATTTT.